A single sample gave rise to the 11 T cell receptor beta chains below, sequenced in a study of control samples from healthy donors and cancer patients. Some clones are missing from TCRdb's copy, which holds only in-frame ones; the method was immunoSEQ multiplex PCR. Here the sample spans some 70,000 clones, approximately 83% being singletons. The sample consisted of blood. Source of these receptors: a man aged 60 to 75 in good health.

The gene calls are TRBV19 and TRBJ1-2, with D unclear. Per the germline V gene, CDR1 is LNHDA and CDR2 is SQIVND (reference sequence). This CDR3 is 13 amino acids long. With 3 bases removed from V and 8 bases from J, the gap between germline ends came to 13 bases. As DNA, the CDR3 is TGTGCCAGTAGTATTGAGAGGGATAGGGGCTACACCTTC. This translates into CASSIERDRGYTF.

The V gene is TRBV19, the J gene TRBJ2-1, with D hard to call. The length of the CDR3 is 13 residues. Trimming pared 6 bases from V and 6 bases from J, leaving 12 bases between. Germline V gives CDR1 LNHDA, CDR2 SQIVND (reference sequence). CDR3 loop: CASSATRINEQFF. In nucleotides, the CDR3 is TGTGCCAGTAGCGCAACTCGGATCAATGAGCAGTTCTTC.

The chain combines TRBV7-2 with TRBJ2-1; 7 bases align to TRBD2. Germline V gene lookup returns CDR1 SGHTA and CDR2 FQGNSA. V shed 5 bases, J shed 7 bases, and the junction held 20 bases outside the gene matches. The CDR3 spans 18 residues. CDR3 coding DNA: TGTGCCAGCAGCCCCCGTTCTTCTCGCGGGAGAGGTTCTAATGAGCAGTTCTTC. This encodes CASSPRSSRGRGSNEQFF. The whole variable domain, filled in from reference TRBV7-2 and TRBJ2-1, reads GAGVSQSPSNKVTEKGKDVELRCDPISGHTALYWYRQSLGQGLEFLIYFQGNSAPDKSGLPSDRFSAERTGGSVSTLTIQRTQQEDSAVYLCASSPRSSRGRGSNEQFFGPGTRLTVL.

The CDR3 DNA sequence: TGTGCCAGCTCACCCGCTGGGGACGGCTATGGCTACACCTTC. Translating it yields CASSPAGDGYGYTF. The chain has TRBV18 and TRBJ1-2, with TRBD1 as a possible D gene (5 bases). This CDR3 has 14 amino acids. Trimming took 3 bases from V and 4 from J, leaving 12 bases between them. CDR1 is KGHSH and CDR2 is LQKENI in the germline V gene.

The chain employs TRBV29-1 and TRBJ2-1; D perhaps matches TRBD2 (5 bases). This CDR3 is built from 15 residues. The V gene's germline CDR1 is SQVTM and CDR2 ANQGSEA. V was shortened by 5 bases and J by 8 bases, with 22 bases between the two germline ends. CDR3 residues: CSVHYGGPEVDEQFF. CDR3 in DNA: TGCAGCGTTCACTACGGAGGACCGGAGGTTGATGAGCAGTTCTTC.

By share, this clone counts as medium-sized. This chain uses TRBV24-1 with TRBJ2-2; tentatively, D is TRBD2 (5 bases). V shed 3 bases and J shed 1 base, with 35 bases lying between them. The V gene's germline CDR1 is KGHDR and CDR2 SFDVKD. The CDR3 contains 24 residues. The CDR3 DNA reads as TGTGCCACCAGTGATCTCTCCGTGTCATCTCGGATTGGGAGCGACAACCTGAACACCGGGGAGCTGTTTTTT. It translates to CATSDLSVSSRIGSDNLNTGELFF.

This clone has only a few counts. The CDR3 region is CASSLATGGYGYTF. The CDR3 DNA reads as TGTGCCAGCAGCTTAGCTACAGGGGGCTATGGCTACACCTTC. The rearrangement uses TRBV7-9 and TRBJ1-2; 8 positions agree with TRBD1. J was trimmed by 4 bases and V by 0 bases; bases with no gene match: 1. The CDR3 loop spans 14 amino acids. Germline-derived CDR1 and CDR2 are SEHNR and FQNEAQ (reference sequence).

This chain uses TRBV6-5 with TRBJ2-5; 7 bases align to TRBD1. The CDR3 is 15 residues long. Germline CDR1 reads MNHEY; CDR2 reads SVGAGI. Unmatched junction bases numbered 9, after V lost 6 bases and J lost 2 bases. CDR3 in amino acids: CASRRPGTAQETQYF. The CDR3 nucleotides read TGTGCCAGCAGAAGACCCGGGACAGCACAAGAGACCCAGTACTTC.

The chain is built from TRBV29-1 and TRBJ2-1; the D gene is possibly TRBD2 (5 bases). The CDR3 consists of 14 residues. Between the trimmed V and J ends, which lost 0 bases and 8 bases, there was a span of 14 bases. Germline loops: CDR1 SQVTM, CDR2 ANQGSEA. CDR3 protein: CSVEEAGGIDEQFF. Here the CDR3 DNA reads TGCAGCGTTGAAGAGGCGGGTGGGATCGATGAGCAGTTCTTC.

The J gene is TRBJ2-7, the V gene TRBV27, with 10 bases matching TRBD1. The germline CDR1 and CDR2 sequences are MNHEY and SMNVEV (reference sequence). Trimming at V came to 5 bases and at J to 6 bases, leaving 10 bases not matched to a gene. The CDR3 is 15 residues long. In DNA, the CDR3 is TGTGCCAGCAGTCAGGGACAGGGGCATTTGGGCGAGCAGTACTTC. It encodes CASSQGQGHLGEQYF.

The sample holds a few counts of this clone. The chain carries TRBV7-3 and TRBJ1-1; perhaps TRBD1 as D (6 bases). The V gene's germline CDR1 is SGHTA and CDR2 FQGTGA. The CDR3 loop spans 13 amino acids. V lost 3 bases and J lost 3, with 8 bases in between. Here the CDR3 DNA reads TGTGCCAGCAGCTTTGGACAGTACACTGAAGCTTTCTTT. Amino acid sequence: CASSFGQYTEAFF.